Listed below are T cell receptor beta chains from one sample, sequenced in a study of vaccination and CD4 T cells after COVID-19. MiXCR, run by TCRdb on the PCR reads, gives a single entry per CDR3 protein. Of about 2,600 distinct CDR3 sequences listed, approximately 40% are singletons. These receptors are not linked to any known antigen. What was sequenced was CD4+ T cells from blood, cultured in vitro. These receptor sequences come from a human donor in good health. The CDR3 runs from the conserved cysteine through the conserved F or W. Each record gives: clone size, J gene, D gene, V gene, CDR3 protein, CDR3 DNA. A D gene is named only where the DNA matches it firmly. Rows may omit the clone size; those that give it use once, few, many or a size class.

abundance: -; j_gene: TRBJ1-5; d_gene: -; v_gene: TRBV2; CDR3aa: CASSDWASNQPQHF; CDR3nt: TGTGCCAGCAGTGATTGGGCTTCCAATCAGCCCCAGCATTTT
abundance: -; j_gene: TRBJ2-5; d_gene: TRBD2; v_gene: TRBV20-1; CDR3aa: CSAEGVAGLQETQYF; CDR3nt: TGCAGTGCTGAAGGGGTAGCGGGACTACAAGAGACCCAGTACTTC
abundance: -; j_gene: TRBJ1-5; d_gene: -; v_gene: TRBV20-1; CDR3aa: CSATPGGDGNQPQHF; CDR3nt: TGCAGTGCTACCCCTGGGGGGGACGGCAATCAGCCCCAGCATTTT
abundance: medium-sized; j_gene: TRBJ1-1; d_gene: -; v_gene: TRBV2; CDR3aa: CASSEEVAGPARTEAFF; CDR3nt: TGTGCCAGCAGTGAAGAGGTGGCAGGGCCGGCGAGAACTGAAGCTTTCTTT
abundance: few; j_gene: TRBJ1-5; d_gene: TRBD1; v_gene: TRBV7-3; CDR3aa: CASSPHGQDQPQHF; CDR3nt: TGTGCCAGCAGCCCCCACGGACAGGATCAGCCCCAGCATTTT
abundance: few; j_gene: TRBJ2-3; d_gene: TRBD2; v_gene: TRBV27; CDR3aa: CASSLGRRGGSKQYF; CDR3nt: TGTGCCAGCAGTTTAGGGAGGCGCGGGGGATCTAAGCAGTATTTT
abundance: -; j_gene: TRBJ2-5; d_gene: -; v_gene: TRBV30; CDR3aa: CAWSVQGETQYF; CDR3nt: TGTGCCTGGAGTGTACAGGGAGAGACCCAGTACTTC
abundance: -; j_gene: TRBJ1-2; d_gene: -; v_gene: TRBV7-9; CDR3aa: CASSLAAHGYTF; CDR3nt: TGTGCCAGCAGCTTAGCTGCCCATGGCTACACCTTC
abundance: -; j_gene: TRBJ1-1; d_gene: -; v_gene: TRBV7-3; CDR3aa: CASSLTAGSTEAFF; CDR3nt: TGTGCCAGCAGCTTAACGGCAGGGTCGACTGAAGCTTTCTTT
abundance: few; j_gene: TRBJ2-5; d_gene: TRBD1; v_gene: TRBV5-4; CDR3aa: CASSRTGGNQETQYF; CDR3nt: TGTGCCAGCAGCCGGACAGGGGGAAACCAAGAGACCCAGTACTTC
abundance: few; j_gene: TRBJ1-2; d_gene: TRBD1; v_gene: TRBV20-1; CDR3aa: CSAPTGVGGYTF; CDR3nt: TGCAGTGCACCGACAGGGGTTGGTGGCTACACCTTC
abundance: -; j_gene: TRBJ2-1; d_gene: -; v_gene: TRBV7-9; CDR3aa: CASSPYRVRLDNEQFF; CDR3nt: TGTGCCAGCAGTCCGTACAGGGTTCGGTTAGACAATGAGCAGTTCTTC
abundance: once; j_gene: TRBJ1-2; d_gene: TRBD1; v_gene: TRBV28; CDR3aa: CASSPVRWGTGEDTF; CDR3nt: TGTGCCAGCAGCCCCGTCAGGTGGGGGACAGGGGAGGACACCTTC
abundance: -; j_gene: TRBJ1-4; d_gene: -; v_gene: TRBV2; CDR3aa: CASSERTGREKLFF; CDR3nt: TGTGCCAGCAGTGAACGAACAGGGCGTGAAAAACTGTTTTTT
abundance: -; j_gene: TRBJ1-2; d_gene: -; v_gene: TRBV19; CDR3aa: CASSAGPRYGYTF; CDR3nt: TGTGCCAGTAGTGCCGGGCCTCGTTATGGCTACACCTTC
abundance: few; j_gene: TRBJ1-5; d_gene: -; v_gene: TRBV27; CDR3aa: CASSFRAGNQPQHF; CDR3nt: TGTGCCAGCAGTTTCCGGGCGGGCAATCAGCCCCAGCATTTT
abundance: few; j_gene: TRBJ1-5; d_gene: TRBD1; v_gene: TRBV7-8; CDR3aa: CASSLVGRWDRGSNQPQHF; CDR3nt: TGTGCCAGCAGCTTAGTCGGGAGGTGGGACAGGGGGAGCAATCAGCCCCAGCATTTT
abundance: -; j_gene: TRBJ2-1; d_gene: TRBD1; v_gene: TRBV11-1; CDR3aa: CASSDRGLNYEQFF; CDR3nt: TGTGCCAGCAGTGACAGGGGTTTAAACTATGAGCAGTTCTTC
abundance: few; j_gene: TRBJ1-5; d_gene: -; v_gene: TRBV4-1; CDR3aa: CASSQEVTGDQPQHF; CDR3nt: TGCGCCAGCAGCCAAGAGGTCACGGGGGATCAGCCCCAGCATTTT
abundance: once; j_gene: TRBJ2-7; d_gene: -; v_gene: TRBV7-2; CDR3aa: CASSLGPAGQPYEQYF; CDR3nt: TGTGCCAGCAGCTTAGGTCCAGCGGGACAACCCTACGAGCAGTACTTC
abundance: -; j_gene: TRBJ2-6; d_gene: -; v_gene: TRBV30; CDR3aa: CAWSGSGANVLTF; CDR3nt: TGTGCCTGGAGCGGTTCTGGGGCCAACGTCCTGACTTTC
abundance: -; j_gene: TRBJ1-1; d_gene: -; v_gene: TRBV6-1; CDR3aa: CARHVRNTEAFF; CDR3nt: TGTGCCAGACACGTGAGGAACACTGAAGCTTTCTTT